This TCR beta chain was retrieved from a study of blood T cell repertoires in COVID-19. Looked up from germline, CDR1 is LNHDA and CDR2 is SQIVND (reference sequence). This CDR3 has 16 residues. V lost 5 bases, J lost 8 bases, and 9 bases stayed unmatched. The assay was immunoSEQ multiplex PCR, and TCRdb's table has in-frame clones only and misses some. The sample includes a few hundred thousand clones, just over 85% seen only once; the top ten take under 1.5%. The J gene is TRBJ2-1, the V gene TRBV19, with 13 bases matching TRBD2. Source material: peripheral blood. The sequence came from a man older than 75 with acute or convalescent COVID-19. CDR3 region: CASSLGLAGTADEQFF. Written as DNA, the CDR3 is TGTGCCAGTAGTCTGGGACTAGCGGGAACCGCGGATGAGCAGTTCTTC.